The sequence of this T cell receptor beta chain was determined in a study of beta chain features in type 1 diabetes. General study findings and limits: TCRB CDR3 length was moderately but significantly reduced in all four CD4+ subsets of Type 1 diabetes patients.

TCRB transcripts that were expressed got sequenced, as all of the isolated RNA had been reverse transcribed. The table came from immunoSEQ multiplex PCR; TCRdb's copy has only in-frame clones and leaves some out. Of roughly 300,000 clones in the sample, about a tenth were seen once. Germline loops: CDR1 SGHAT, CDR2 FQNNGV. The CDR3 has 14 residues. V dropped 3 bases and J dropped 4 bases, with 10 bases sitting between them. About this clone: The antigen is not known.

This clonotype was obtained from a young man with type 1 diabetes. This sequence joins TRBV11-2 and TRBJ2-1; the D is unclear. The sequencing sample was made of central memory CD4+ T cells from blood. The CDR3 bases are TGTGCCAGCAGCTTGGAGCAGCAATACAATGAGCAGTTCTTC. Residues: CASSLEQQYNEQFF.